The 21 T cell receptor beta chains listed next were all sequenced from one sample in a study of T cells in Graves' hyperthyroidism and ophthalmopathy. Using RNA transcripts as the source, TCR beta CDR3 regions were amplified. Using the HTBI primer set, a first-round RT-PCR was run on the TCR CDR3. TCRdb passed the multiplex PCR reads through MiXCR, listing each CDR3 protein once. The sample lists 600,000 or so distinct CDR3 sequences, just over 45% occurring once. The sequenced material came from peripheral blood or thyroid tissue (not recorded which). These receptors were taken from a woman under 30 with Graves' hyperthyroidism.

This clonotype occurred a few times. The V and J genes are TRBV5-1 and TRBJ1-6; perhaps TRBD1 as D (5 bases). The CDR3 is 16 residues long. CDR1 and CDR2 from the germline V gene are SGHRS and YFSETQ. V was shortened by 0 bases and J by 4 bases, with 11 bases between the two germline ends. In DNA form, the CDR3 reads TGCGCCAGCAGCTTGGCCCCTCAGGGTTATAATTCACCCCTCCACTTT. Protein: CASSLAPQGYNSPLHF.

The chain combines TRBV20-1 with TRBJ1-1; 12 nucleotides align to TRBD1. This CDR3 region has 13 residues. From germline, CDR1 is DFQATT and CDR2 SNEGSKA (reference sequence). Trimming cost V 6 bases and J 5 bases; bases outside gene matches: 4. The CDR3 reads CSAGQGADTEAFF. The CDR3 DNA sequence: TGCAGTGCGGGACAGGGGGCCGATACTGAAGCTTTCTTT.

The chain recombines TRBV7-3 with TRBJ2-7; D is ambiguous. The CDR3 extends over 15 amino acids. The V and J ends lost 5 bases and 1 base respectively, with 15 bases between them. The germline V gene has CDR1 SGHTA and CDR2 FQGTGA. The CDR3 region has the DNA TGTGCCAGCAGCAAGCACCCGAGCAAGTCCTACGAGCAGTACTTC. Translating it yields CASSKHPSKSYEQYF.

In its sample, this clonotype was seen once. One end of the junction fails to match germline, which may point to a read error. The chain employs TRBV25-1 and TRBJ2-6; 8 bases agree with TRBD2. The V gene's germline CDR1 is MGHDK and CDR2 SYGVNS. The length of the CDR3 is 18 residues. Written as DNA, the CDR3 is TGTGCCAGCAGCCCAGCAAGCGGGAGAGGAACTGGGGCCAACGTCCTGACCTTC. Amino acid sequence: CASSPASGRGTGANVLTF. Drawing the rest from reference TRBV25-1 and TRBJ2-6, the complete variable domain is EADIYQTPRYLVIGTGKKITLECSQTMGHDKMYWYQQDPGMELHLIHYSYGVNSTEKGDLSSESTVSRIRTEHFPLTLESARPSHTSQYLCASSPASGRGTGANVLTFGAGSRLTVL.

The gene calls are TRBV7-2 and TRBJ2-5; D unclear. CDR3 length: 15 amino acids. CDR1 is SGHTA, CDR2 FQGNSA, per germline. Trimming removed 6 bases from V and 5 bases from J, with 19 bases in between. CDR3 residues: CASSPLDGAWETQYF. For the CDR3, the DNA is TGTGCCAGCAGTCCCTTGGACGGTGCGTGGGAGACCCAGTACTTC.

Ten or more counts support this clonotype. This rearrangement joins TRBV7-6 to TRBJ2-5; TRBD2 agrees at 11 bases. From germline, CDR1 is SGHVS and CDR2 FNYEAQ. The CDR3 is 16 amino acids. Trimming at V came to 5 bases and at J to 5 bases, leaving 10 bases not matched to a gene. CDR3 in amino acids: CASSLSGRASLETQYF. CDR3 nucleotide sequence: TGTGCCAGCAGCCTTAGCGGGAGGGCTAGCTTGGAGACCCAGTACTTC. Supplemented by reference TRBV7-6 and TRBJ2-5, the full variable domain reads GAGVSQSPRYKVTKRGQDVALRCDPISGHVSLYWYRQALGQGPEFLTYFNYEAQQDKSGLPNDRFSAERPEGSISTLTIQRTEQRDSAMYRCASSLSGRASLETQYFGPGTRLLVL.

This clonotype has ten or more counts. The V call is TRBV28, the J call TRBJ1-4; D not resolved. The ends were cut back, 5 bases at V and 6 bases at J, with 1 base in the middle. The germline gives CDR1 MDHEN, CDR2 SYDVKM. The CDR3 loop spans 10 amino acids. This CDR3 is CASSHEKLFF. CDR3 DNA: TGTGCCAGCAGTCATGAAAAACTGTTTTTT.

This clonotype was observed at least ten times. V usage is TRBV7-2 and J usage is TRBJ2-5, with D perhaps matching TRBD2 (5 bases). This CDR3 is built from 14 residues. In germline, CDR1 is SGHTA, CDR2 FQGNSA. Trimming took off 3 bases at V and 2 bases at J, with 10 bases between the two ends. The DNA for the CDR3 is TGTGCCAGCAGCTTCCCGGGGAATCAAGAGACCCAGTACTTC. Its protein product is CASSFPGNQETQYF. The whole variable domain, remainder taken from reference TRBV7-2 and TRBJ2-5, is GAGVSQSPSNKVTEKGKDVELRCDPISGHTALYWYRQSLGQGLEFLIYFQGNSAPDKSGLPSDRFSAERTGGSVSTLTIQRTQQEDSAVYLCASSFPGNQETQYFGPGTRLLVL.

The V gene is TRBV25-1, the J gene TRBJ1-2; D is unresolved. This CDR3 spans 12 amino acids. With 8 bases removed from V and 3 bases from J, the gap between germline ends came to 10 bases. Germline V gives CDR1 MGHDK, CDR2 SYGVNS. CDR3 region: CASAGRDYGYTF. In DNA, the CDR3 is TGTGCCAGCGCCGGACGCGACTATGGCTACACCTTC.

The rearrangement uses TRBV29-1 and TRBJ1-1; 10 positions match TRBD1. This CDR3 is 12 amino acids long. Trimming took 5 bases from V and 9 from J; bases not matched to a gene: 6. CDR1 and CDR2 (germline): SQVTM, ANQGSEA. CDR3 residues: CSVHRDRGKAFF. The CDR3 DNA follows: TGCAGCGTTCACCGGGACAGGGGAAAAGCTTTCTTT.

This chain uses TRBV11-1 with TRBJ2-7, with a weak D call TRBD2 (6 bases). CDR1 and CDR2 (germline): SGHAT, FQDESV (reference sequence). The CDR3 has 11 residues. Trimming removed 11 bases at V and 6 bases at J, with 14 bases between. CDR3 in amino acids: CACLRGGEQYF. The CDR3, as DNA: TGTGCCTGCCTCCGGGGAGGCGAGCAGTACTTC.

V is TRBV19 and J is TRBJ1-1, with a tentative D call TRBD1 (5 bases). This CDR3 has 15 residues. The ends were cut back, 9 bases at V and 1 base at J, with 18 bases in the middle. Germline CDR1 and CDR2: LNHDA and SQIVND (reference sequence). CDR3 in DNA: TGTGCCAGCATCTATTGGGGCAGCCCGAACACTGAAGCTTTCTTT. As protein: CASIYWGSPNTEAFF.

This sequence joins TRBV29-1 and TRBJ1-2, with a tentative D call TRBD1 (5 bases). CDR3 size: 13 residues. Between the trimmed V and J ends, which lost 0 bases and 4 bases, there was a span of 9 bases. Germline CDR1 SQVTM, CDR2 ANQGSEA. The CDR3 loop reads CSVEEGTIYGYTF. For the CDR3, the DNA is TGCAGCGTTGAAGAAGGGACCATCTATGGCTACACCTTC.

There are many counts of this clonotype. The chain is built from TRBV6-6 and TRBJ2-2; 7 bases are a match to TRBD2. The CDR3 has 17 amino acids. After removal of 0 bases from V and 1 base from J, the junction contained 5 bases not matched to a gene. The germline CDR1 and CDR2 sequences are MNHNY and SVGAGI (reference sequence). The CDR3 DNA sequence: TGTGCCAGCAGTTACTCGGGAGGGTTCGAGAACACCGGGGAGCTGTTTTTT. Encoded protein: CASSYSGGFENTGELFF.

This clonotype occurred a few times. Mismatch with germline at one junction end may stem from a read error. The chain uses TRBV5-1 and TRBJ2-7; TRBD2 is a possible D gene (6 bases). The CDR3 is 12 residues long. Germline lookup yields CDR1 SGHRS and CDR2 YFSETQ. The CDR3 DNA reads TGCGCGAGCAGGGAGGTTCAGGACGAGCAGTACTTC. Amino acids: CASREVQDEQYF.

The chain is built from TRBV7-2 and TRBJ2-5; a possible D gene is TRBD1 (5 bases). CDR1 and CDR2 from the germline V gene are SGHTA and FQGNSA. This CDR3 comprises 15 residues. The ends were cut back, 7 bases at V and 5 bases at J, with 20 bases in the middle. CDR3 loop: CASNPVQGALETQYF. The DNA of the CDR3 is TGTGCCAGCAACCCCGTGCAAGGGGCGCTTGAGACCCAGTACTTC.

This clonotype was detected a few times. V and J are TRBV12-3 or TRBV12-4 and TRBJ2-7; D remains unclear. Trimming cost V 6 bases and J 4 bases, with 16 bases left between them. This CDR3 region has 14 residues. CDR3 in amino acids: CASSPGLDLYEQYF. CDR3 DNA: TGTGCCAGCAGCCCGGGTCTCGACTTGTACGAGCAGTACTTC.

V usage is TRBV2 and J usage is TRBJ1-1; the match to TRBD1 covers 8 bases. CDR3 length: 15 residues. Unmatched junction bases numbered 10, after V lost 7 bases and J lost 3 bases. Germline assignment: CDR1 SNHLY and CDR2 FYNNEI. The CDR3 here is CASKRQNRGDTEAFF. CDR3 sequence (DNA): TGTGCCAGCAAACGGCAGAACAGGGGGGACACTGAAGCTTTCTTT.

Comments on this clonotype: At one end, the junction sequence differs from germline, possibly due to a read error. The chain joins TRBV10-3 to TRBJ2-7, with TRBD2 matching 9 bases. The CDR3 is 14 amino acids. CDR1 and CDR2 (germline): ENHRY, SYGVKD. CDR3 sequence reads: CASSPLAGRYEQYF. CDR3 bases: TGTGCCAGCAGTCCGCTAGCGGGGCGCTACGAGCAGTACTTC.

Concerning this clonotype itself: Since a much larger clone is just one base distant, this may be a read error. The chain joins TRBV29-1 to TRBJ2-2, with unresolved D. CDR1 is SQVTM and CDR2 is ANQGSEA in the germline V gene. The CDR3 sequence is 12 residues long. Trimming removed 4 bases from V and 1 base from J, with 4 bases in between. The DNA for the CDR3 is TGCAGCGTTGGCCAGAACACCGGGGAGCTGTTTTTT. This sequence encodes CSVGQNTGELFF.

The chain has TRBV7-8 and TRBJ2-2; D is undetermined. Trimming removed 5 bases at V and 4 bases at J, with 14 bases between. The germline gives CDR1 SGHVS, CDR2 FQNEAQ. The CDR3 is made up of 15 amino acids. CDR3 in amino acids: CASSPRVELTGELFF. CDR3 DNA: TGTGCCAGCAGCCCCCGGGTTGAACTCACCGGGGAGCTGTTTTTT.